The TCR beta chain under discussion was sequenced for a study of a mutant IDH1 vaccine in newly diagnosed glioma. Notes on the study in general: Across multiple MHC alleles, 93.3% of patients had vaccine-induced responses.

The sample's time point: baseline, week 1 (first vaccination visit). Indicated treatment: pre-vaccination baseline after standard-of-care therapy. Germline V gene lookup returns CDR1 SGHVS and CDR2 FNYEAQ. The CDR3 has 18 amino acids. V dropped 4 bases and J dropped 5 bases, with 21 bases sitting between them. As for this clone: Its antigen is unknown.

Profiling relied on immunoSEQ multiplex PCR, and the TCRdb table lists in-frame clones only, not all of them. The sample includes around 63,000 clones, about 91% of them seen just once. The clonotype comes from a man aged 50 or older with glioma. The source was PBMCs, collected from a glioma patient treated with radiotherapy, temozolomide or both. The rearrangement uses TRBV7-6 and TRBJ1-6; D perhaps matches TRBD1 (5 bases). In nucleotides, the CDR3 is TGTGCCAGCAGCTCCTCCCGGGCGAGGGGTTACGATAATTCACCCCTCCACTTT. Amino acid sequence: CASSSSRARGYDNSPLHF.